This is a list of T cell receptor beta chains from one sample in a study of response to subunit inactivated influenza vaccine. TCRdb ran MiXCR on the RT-PCR reads and lists one entry per CDR3 protein. The table includes about 520,000 distinct CDR3 sequences, roughly 25% detected once. The sample in question was CD4+ T cells sorted from PBMCs, obtained more than 4 days after vaccination. The receptors come from a man between 50 and 59 years old who received an inactivated influenza vaccine. Both conserved end residues are part of each CDR3. Each record gives: J gene, clone size, V gene, D gene, CDR3 protein, CDR3 DNA. A D gene is named only where the DNA matches it firmly. Clone sizes are given selectively: once, few, many, or a class where the clone is expanded.

TRBJ2-7,few,TRBV19,NA,CASSIGLNSYEQYF,TGTGCCAGTAGTATAGGACTGAATTCCTACGAGCAGTACTTC
TRBJ1-2,NA,TRBV25-1,NA,CASSESGYNYGYTF,TGTGCCAGCAGTGAGAGCGGTTACAACTATGGCTACACCTTC
TRBJ2-5,NA,TRBV4-3,NA,CASSQVYPQETQYF,TGCGCCAGCAGCCAAGTTTATCCCCAAGAGACCCAGTACTTC
TRBJ2-1,NA,TRBV10-3,NA,CAIRGGSGITYNEQFF,TGTGCCATCAGAGGAGGGTCAGGGATAACCTACAATGAGCAGTTCTTC
TRBJ2-3,few,TRBV9,NA,CASSVLQAVGDTQYF,TGTGCCAGCAGCGTACTACAGGCAGTGGGGGATACGCAGTATTTT
TRBJ2-2,NA,TRBV20-1,NA,CSARDYRNTGELFF,TGCAGTGCTAGAGATTACAGGAACACCGGGGAGCTGTTTTTT
TRBJ1-6,few,TRBV24-1,NA,CATSDRYNSPLHF,TGTGCCACCAGTGATCGATATAATTCACCCCTCCACTTT
TRBJ2-7,few,TRBV5-1,TRBD2,CASSETSGVYEQYF,TGCGCCAGCAGCGAGACTAGCGGGGTCTACGAGCAGTACTTC
TRBJ2-1,NA,TRBV25-1,TRBD1,CASKRGLEQFF,TGTGCCAGCAAAAGGGGGCTGGAGCAGTTCTTC
TRBJ2-2,NA,TRBV20-1,NA,CSARGNRGAGELFF,TGCAGTGCTAGAGGGAACAGAGGAGCCGGGGAGCTGTTTTTT
TRBJ1-2,NA,TRBV19,NA,CASSMAGHDYGYTF,TGTGCCAGTAGTATGGCGGGACACGACTATGGCTACACCTTC
TRBJ2-1,once,TRBV20-1,TRBD2,CSARVRLAGGEQFF,TGCAGTGCTAGAGTGCGGCTAGCGGGAGGCGAGCAGTTCTTC
TRBJ2-5,NA,TRBV5-5,NA,CASSYPTGQETQYF,TGTGCCAGCAGCTACCCGACAGGTCAAGAGACCCAGTACTTC
TRBJ2-7,NA,TRBV28,TRBD1,CASSSSGTAGEQYF,TGTGCCAGCAGTTCCTCCGGGACAGCCGGCGAGCAGTACTTC
TRBJ2-4,NA,TRBV12-3/TRBV12-4,NA,CASSLGAWTENIQYF,TGTGCCAGCAGTTTAGGCGCATGGACCGAAAACATTCAGTACTTC
TRBJ1-5,NA,TRBV27,NA,CASRGFSNQPQHF,TGTGCCAGCAGGGGTTTTAGCAATCAGCCCCAGCATTTT
TRBJ2-2,few,TRBV12-3/TRBV12-4,NA,CASSPYRRTGELFF,TGTGCCAGCAGTCCTTACAGGCGCACCGGGGAGCTGTTTTTT
TRBJ2-7,few,TRBV6-5,NA,CASSYSDSSYEQYF,TGTGCCAGCAGTTACTCCGACAGCTCCTACGAGCAGTACTTC
TRBJ2-3,few,TRBV4-2,TRBD2,CASSQAGVSTDTQYF,TGTGCCAGCAGCCAGGCGGGGGTATCCACAGATACGCAGTATTTT
TRBJ1-4,few,TRBV11-2,NA,CASSSPLRGNEKLFF,TGTGCCAGCAGCTCCCCTCTTAGGGGTAATGAAAAACTGTTTTTT
TRBJ1-5,few,TRBV10-3,NA,CAISQAGNNQPQHF,TGTGCCATCAGTCAGGCGGGTAACAATCAGCCCCAGCATTTT
TRBJ1-1,few,TRBV3-1,NA,CASSQEGGSLNTEAFF,TGTGCCAGCAGCCAAGAAGGGGGTAGTCTGAACACTGAAGCTTTCTTT
TRBJ2-7,few,TRBV7-9,NA,CASSLERTAEQYF,TGTGCCAGCAGCTTAGAGAGGACGGCCGAGCAGTACTTC
TRBJ2-1,NA,TRBV7-2,TRBD2,CASSLEVGREFF,TGTGCCAGCAGCTTAGAAGTCGGGAGGGAGTTCTTC
TRBJ2-5,NA,TRBV20-1,NA,CSAYEETQYF,TGCAGTGCCTATGAAGAGACCCAGTACTTC
TRBJ2-1,few,TRBV4-2,NA,CASSRRDTYNEQFF,TGTGCCAGCAGCAGGCGGGACACCTACAATGAGCAGTTCTTC
TRBJ2-3,NA,TRBV7-8,NA,CASSLLGLTGFADTQYF,TGTGCCAGCAGCTTACTGGGACTCACTGGGTTCGCAGATACGCAGTATTTT
TRBJ1-2,NA,TRBV7-9,NA,CASSLAVAGGHNYGYTF,TGTGCCAGCAGCTTAGCAGTCGCTGGGGGACATAACTATGGCTACACCTTC
TRBJ2-4,few,TRBV12-3/TRBV12-4,NA,CASTPDPTWNIQYF,TGTGCCTCAACCCCGGACCCAACCTGGAACATTCAGTACTTC
TRBJ1-1,few,TRBV20-1,TRBD1,CSARSGQGQLNTEAFF,TGCAGTGCTAGATCTGGACAGGGGCAACTGAACACTGAAGCTTTCTTT
TRBJ2-1,NA,TRBV28,NA,CASSSPEGSSSYNEQFF,TGTGCCAGCAGTTCCCCCGAGGGCTCTAGCTCCTACAATGAGCAGTTCTTC
TRBJ2-5,NA,TRBV28,NA,CASSLYLAQREVETQYF,TGTGCCAGCAGTTTATATCTAGCGCAAAGGGAAGTGGAGACCCAGTACTTC
TRBJ1-1,NA,TRBV6-2/TRBV6-3,NA,CASSTQTTEANTEAFF,TGTGCCAGCAGCACCCAGACCACGGAGGCGAACACTGAAGCTTTCTTT
TRBJ1-1,NA,TRBV29-1,NA,CSVRGAGGETEAFF,TGCAGCGTCCGAGGGGCGGGTGGTGAAACTGAAGCTTTCTTT
TRBJ2-5,NA,TRBV7-3,TRBD2,CASSLTSDQETQYF,TGTGCCAGCAGCCTGACTAGCGACCAAGAGACCCAGTACTTC
TRBJ2-7,NA,TRBV9,TRBD1,CASSVGQGTSEQYF,TGTGCCAGCAGCGTGGGACAGGGGACGAGCGAGCAGTACTTC
TRBJ2-1,NA,TRBV28,NA,CASSLLGEYNEQFF,TGTGCCAGCAGTTTATTGGGGGAATACAATGAGCAGTTCTTC
TRBJ2-1,NA,TRBV10-3,NA,CAISDIARRGYNEQFF,TGTGCCATCAGTGATATCGCGCGACGGGGGTACAATGAGCAGTTCTTC
TRBJ2-2,NA,TRBV5-1,NA,CASSIQPGGELFF,TGCGCCAGCAGCATACAACCGGGCGGGGAGCTGTTTTTT
TRBJ2-7,NA,TRBV6-2/TRBV6-3,NA,CASSRPGTSYEQYF,TGTGCCAGCAGTCGACCCGGGACCTCCTACGAGCAGTACTTC
TRBJ1-1,NA,TRBV5-5,NA,CASSLSPQGRLNTEAFF,TGTGCCAGCAGCTTGTCCCCACAGGGACGGCTGAACACTGAAGCTTTCTTT
TRBJ1-1,NA,TRBV4-3,TRBD1,CASSQRTGGLTEAFF,TGCGCCAGCAGCCAGAGGACAGGGGGCCTCACTGAAGCTTTCTTT
TRBJ2-3,NA,TRBV11-2,TRBD2,CASSLDTSGGVTDTQYF,TGTGCCAGCAGCTTAGACACTAGCGGGGGAGTCACAGATACGCAGTATTTT
TRBJ2-5,once,TRBV20-1,TRBD2,CCAIPRLAQYQETQYF,TGCTGTGCTATACCGAGACTAGCTCAGTACCAAGAGACCCAGTACTTC
TRBJ1-1,NA,TRBV3-1,TRBD1,CASSPLPGGSAEAFF,TGTGCCAGCAGCCCCCTCCCAGGGGGAAGCGCTGAAGCTTTCTTT